The TCR beta chain described here comes from a study of blood T cell repertoires in COVID-19. At the level of the study: The origin of the acute and convalescent COVID-19 samples was the United States, Italy and Spain. T cells, B-cell-depleted T cells, or PBMCs supplied cDNA or gDNA.

Authors' methods: It was from reference gene primer amplification that nucleated cell counts were estimated. Sequencing used immunoSEQ multiplex PCR; TCRdb keeps in-frame clones, though not all of them. The DNA gave D and trimming, while V, J and clone size come from that table. The table lists over 50,000 clones, roughly 84% of them singletons, with over 7.5% in the top ten. The receptor was isolated from a man aged 45-65 years with active COVID-19. Sequenced: peripheral blood.

The CDR3 loop reads CASRPGGSNEKLFF. The CDR3, as DNA: TGTGCCAGCCGGCCGGGGGGGAGTAATGAAAAACTGTTTTTT. V and J are TRBV2 and TRBJ1-4; the D gene is possibly TRBD1 (5 bases). The CDR3 is 14 residues long. Trimming cost V 8 bases and J 4 bases, with 14 bases left between them. Germline-derived CDR1 and CDR2 are SNHLY and FYNNEI.